Sequencing of this T cell receptor (beta chain) was carried out in a study of shared clonotypes between healthy human individuals. For this clone: The target antigen is unknown.

The CDR3 sequence is 13 residues long. Trimming took 1 base from V and 7 from J, leaving 10 bases between them. Looked up from germline, CDR1 is SEHNR and CDR2 is FQNEAQ (reference sequence). Overall study findings and caveats: Tissues were not sampled, only blood, and their repertoires likely differ. Naive subsets, compared against memory subsets, generally had larger estimated richness values.

Methods used by the authors: ImmunoSEQ output held junction-only sequences without quality scores, so filtering differed. Some clones are missing from TCRdb's copy, which holds only in-frame ones; the method was immunoSEQ multiplex PCR. V, J and clone size are taken as reported in that table, and D and trimming were inferred from the DNA itself. The sample carries around 2.5 million clones, approximately 93% recorded once. The sample was naive CD4+ T cells from PBMCs. Subset meaning: CD45RA+ positively selected. The sequence derives from a man aged 18 to 29 in good health. Some clones in this sample may be carry-over from other donors' samples. V usage is TRBV7-9 and J usage is TRBJ1-1; the D gene is possibly TRBD1 (6 bases). The CDR3 DNA follows: TGTGCCAGCAGCTTAGAAGGGGGTCTTGAAGCTTTCTTT. It encodes CASSLEGGLEAFF.